One TCR beta chain is described in this entry. Its antigen target is currently unknown. It has no much larger one-base neighbor in the sample; base qualities were not kept. Library preparation was by the immunoSEQ multiplex PCR assay. About 10^5 TCR templates per sample were assayed by the deep sequencing platform. Genomic DNA extracted from sorted T cells was the material used for TCRbeta CDR3 sequencing. The original methods were these. The R programming language was used for clonal analysis of the TCRbeta CDR3 data. Alloreactive CD4+ and CD8+ clones were defined by comparing unstimulated samples with post-reaction CFSE-low samples. Alloreactive CD4+ clones were assigned to regulatory or non-regulatory origin by matching sequences to sorted unstimulated Treg and non-Treg repertoires. Held by TCRdb, this immuneACCESS table contains in-frame sequences only and omits some clones. Under half of the omission traces to an unresolved V gene where checked; the cause of the rest is unknown. The DNA gave D and trimming, while V, J and clone size come from that table. The sample table shows tens of thousands of clones, and around 95% are seen once. The ten biggest clones cover 0.031% of the sample.

This sample was included in a study of siplizumab effects on memory and regulatory T cells (dated by TCRdb to about 2019). General notes on the study: The study looked at the effect of siplizumab, an anti-CD2 antibody, on alloreactive T-cell subsets in allogeneic mixed lymphocyte reactions made from human PBMCs.

Findings and caveats that apply to the study as a whole: Sequences below about 10^-5 frequency were poorly captured, so only a minor fraction of alloreactive clones could be mapped to unstimulated subsets. Unstimulated naive T cells appeared to be more diverse than memory T cells, and naive cells seemed to make a substantial contribution to the alloresponse. The suppressive function of proliferating Tregs from siplizumab cultures was not functionally confirmed. Among mappable alloreactive CD4+ clones, an average Treg-derived fraction of about 70% was observed with siplizumab, compared with less than 35% in control reactions. The cumulative frequency of alloreactive sequences traceable to unstimulated CD4+ memory T cells was significantly reduced by siplizumab. A naive or memory phenotype could not be assigned to roughly 75-95% of proliferating CD4+ or CD8+ clones.

The CDR3 contains 13 residues, cysteine and phenylalanine counted. Of all the DNA, just the CDR3 is kept, 39 bases in frame from base 1. V is shortened by 5 bases, J by 4 bases, and the region joining them spans 11 bases. Per the germline V gene, SGHTA is the CDR1 and FQGTGA is the CDR2. In addition, sequencing in three donor pairs included unstimulated CD8+ effector memory subsets alongside CD4+ naive, CD8+ naive, CD8+ TEMRA and CD4+ memory subsets. TCRbeta CDR3 sequencing was performed on sorted unstimulated T cells and on proliferating T cells recovered from mixed lymphocyte reactions. Fresh whole blood from nine to eleven HLA-typed healthy donors served as the source for isolating PBMCs.

The receptor was derived from a human donor in good health. The chain couples TRBV7-3 to TRBJ1-1, with no D gene named confidently. Sequences were obtained from naive CD4+ T cells sorted from blood. Taken with the paper, the label for cell subset or site translates to: unstimulated naive T cells. The DNA sequence is TGTGCCAGCAGCGATGGACGAGTCACTGAAGCTTTCTTT. It encodes CASSDGRVTEAFF. Where the CDR3 stops, the reference TRBV7-3 and TRBJ1-1 genes take over; the full variable domain is GAGVSQTPSNKVTEKGKYVELRCDPISGHTALYWYRQSLGQGPEFLIYFQGTGAADDSGLPNDRFFAVRPEGSVSTLKIQRTERGDSAVYLCASSDGRVTEAFFGQGTRLTVV.